This T cell receptor (beta chain) came from a study of blood T cell repertoires in COVID-19. Across the study: T cells, B-cell-depleted T cells, or PBMCs provided the cDNA or gDNA that served as material.

The data were produced by immunoSEQ multiplex PCR, yet TCRdb's version contains in-frame clones alone and is incomplete. The repertoire includes about 250,000 clones, 84% of them detected once, and about 1.6% sits in the top ten. The material sequenced was peripheral blood. The clonotype originates from a woman in her thirties or forties who had recovered from COVID-19.

For the CDR3, the DNA is TGTGCCAGCAGTTACTCTGGCAGCGGGGGGGCCAAGACCCAGTACTTC. Residues: CASSYSGSGGAKTQYF. The chain employs TRBV6-5 and TRBJ2-5; TRBD2 agrees at 10 bases. Per the germline V gene, CDR1 is MNHEY and CDR2 is SVGAGI. The CDR3 contains 16 residues. After removal of 0 bases from V and 6 bases from J, the junction contained 7 bases not matched to a gene.